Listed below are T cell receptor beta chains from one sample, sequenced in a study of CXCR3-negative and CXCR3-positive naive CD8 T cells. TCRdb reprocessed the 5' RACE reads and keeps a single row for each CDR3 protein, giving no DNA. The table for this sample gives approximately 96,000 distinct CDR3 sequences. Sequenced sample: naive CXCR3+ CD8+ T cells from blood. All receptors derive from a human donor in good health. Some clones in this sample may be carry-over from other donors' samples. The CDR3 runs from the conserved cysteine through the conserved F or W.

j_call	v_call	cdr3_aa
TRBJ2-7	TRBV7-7	CASSPGPGAYEQYF
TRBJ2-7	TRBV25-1	CASSDQGAIEQYF
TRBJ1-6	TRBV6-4	CASSPQGADNSPLHF
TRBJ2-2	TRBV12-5	CASGLRTVPNTGELFF
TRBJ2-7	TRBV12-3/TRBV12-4	CASSPGTLSSYEQYF
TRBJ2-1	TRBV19	CASSNPYRSSYNEQFF
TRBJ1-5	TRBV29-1	CSVLQGSNQPQHF
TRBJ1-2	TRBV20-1	CSATGTLQGYTF
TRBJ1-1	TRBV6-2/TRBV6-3	CASSYWTGGGSEAFF
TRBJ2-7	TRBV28	CASLSVGQEQYF
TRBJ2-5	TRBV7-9	CASSHRGGGRQETQYF
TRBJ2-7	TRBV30	CAWSVGQIYEQYF
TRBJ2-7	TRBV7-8	CASSPQSSTFEQYF
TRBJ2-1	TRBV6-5	CASSYRSELLNEQFF
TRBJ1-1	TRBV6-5	CASSRTPDRGRDTEAFF
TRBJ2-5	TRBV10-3	CAISERLQETQYF
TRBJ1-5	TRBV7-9	CASTSIGGSNQPQHF
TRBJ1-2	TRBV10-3	CAISDGDRSIYGYTF
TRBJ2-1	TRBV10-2	CASLGGNEQFF
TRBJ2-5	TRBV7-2	CASSPTGTGRVEETQYF
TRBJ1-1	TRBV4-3	CASSQDRMNTEAFF
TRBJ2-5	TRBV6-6	CASREQGQETQYF
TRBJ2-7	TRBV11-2	CASSLDHPGRYEQYF
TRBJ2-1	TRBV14	CASSPWEKLAGGGGEQFF
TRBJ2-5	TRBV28	CASSGQGASTEYQETQYF
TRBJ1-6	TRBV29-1	CSVKGQSDNSPLHF
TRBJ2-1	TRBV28	CASSPTTTPYNEQFF
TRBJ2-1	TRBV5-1	CASSWTSGGINEQFF
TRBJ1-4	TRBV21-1	CASSKGQETEKLFF
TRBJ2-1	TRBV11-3	CASSHQPLLGFPYNEQFF
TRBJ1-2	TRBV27	CASSLSLNYGYTF
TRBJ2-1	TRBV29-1	CSVPAWGAAFF
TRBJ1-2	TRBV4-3	CASSETGMRDLYGYTF
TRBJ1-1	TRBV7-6	CASNLSGESTEAFF
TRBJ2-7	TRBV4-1	CASSEGPPDRLVPTYEQYF
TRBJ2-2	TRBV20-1	CSAHRAAGLLGELFF
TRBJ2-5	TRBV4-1	CAGSQGRGGLVFQETQYF
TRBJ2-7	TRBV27	CASSLSGQGRLEQYF
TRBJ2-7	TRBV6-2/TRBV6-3	CATRESYEQYF